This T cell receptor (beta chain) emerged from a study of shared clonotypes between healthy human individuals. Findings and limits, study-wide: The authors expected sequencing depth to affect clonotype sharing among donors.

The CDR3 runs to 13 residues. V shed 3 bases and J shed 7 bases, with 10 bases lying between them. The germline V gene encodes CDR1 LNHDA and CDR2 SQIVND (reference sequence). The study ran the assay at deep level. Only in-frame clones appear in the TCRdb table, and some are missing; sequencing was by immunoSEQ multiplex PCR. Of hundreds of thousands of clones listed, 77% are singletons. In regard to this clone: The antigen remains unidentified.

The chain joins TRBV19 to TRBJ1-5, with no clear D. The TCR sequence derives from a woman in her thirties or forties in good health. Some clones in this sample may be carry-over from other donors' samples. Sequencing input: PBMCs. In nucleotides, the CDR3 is TGTGCCAGTAGTATTTTGGGAAACCAGCCCCAGCATTTT. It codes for CASSILGNQPQHF.